Given below is one T cell receptor beta chain in context. The antigen remains unidentified. The sample holds other DNA sequences that translate to the same CDR3. This entry belongs to a study of shared clonotypes between healthy human individuals. Points from the study as a whole: Donor scarcity curtailed the genetic and exposure-history diversity represented herein. Even with large depth, rarefaction showed that sorted-subset sequencing was incomplete.

Here immunoSEQ multiplex PCR was the method, and the copy in TCRdb shows in-frame clones only, minus some. The data hold about 1.9 million clones, with just under 95% observed a single time. Naive CD8 cells lacked CD45RO and underwent positive selection for CCR7, leaving out terminally differentiated effector memory CD45RA+ cells. This sequence was found in a young man in good health. Some clones in this sample may be carry-over from other donors' samples. The sample consisted of naive CD8+ T cells from PBMCs.

In nucleotides, the CDR3 is TGTGCCAGTAGTATGGGAGTCTACAATGAGCAGTTCTTC. This encodes CASSMGVYNEQFF. The J gene is TRBJ2-1, the V gene TRBV19; weak D call: TRBD2 (5 bases). CDR3 length equals 13 residues. Germline values: CDR1 LNHDA, CDR2 SQIVND (reference sequence). Between the trimmed V and J ends, which lost 3 bases and 3 bases, there was a span of 6 bases. Complete variable domain (other parts from reference TRBV19 and TRBJ2-1): DGGITQSPKYLFRKEGQNVTLSCEQNLNHDAMYWYRQDPGQGLRLIYYSQIVNDFQKGDIAEGYSVSREKKESFPLTVTSAQKNPTAFYLCASSMGVYNEQFFGPGTRLTVL.